This T cell receptor beta chain came from a study of shared T cell receptors in the human thymus. Trimming left V 2 bases short and J 2 bases short, with 12 bases between. This CDR3 has 15 amino acids. Germline V gives CDR1 ENHRY, CDR2 SYGVKD. The protocol was immunoSEQ multiplex PCR, while the TCRdb copy is restricted to in-frame clones and leaves out a portion. The sample has roughly 710,000 clones, roughly 85% seen once; the top ten hold around 0.0094%. These records were also assigned to another study, of human thymus T cells. That paper states: Donors were healthy Finnish babies undergoing corrective operations for congenital heart defects. Corrective heart surgery yielded the resections from which the thymus tissue came. Within thymic and blood repertoires, V and J gene usage appeared to be biased. Among unrelated individuals, related research reported thymic repertoires that overlapped highly.

Input material: thymocytes. This receptor was taken from a girl in the first two years of life with a congenital heart defect. The chain couples TRBV10-3 to TRBJ1-1; D remains ambiguous. The CDR3 bases are TGTGCCATCAGTGAGGTCGGCAGGACTAACACTGAAGCTTTCTTT. Protein: CAISEVGRTNTEAFF.